One and the same sample provided the 30 T cell receptor beta chains below, sequenced in a study of TIL therapy for anti-PD-1-resistant metastatic lung cancer. Noted time point: pre-treatment sample, taken before nivolumab and TIL therapy. Most excised metastases sampled were pleural nodules or supraclavicular lymph nodes. Sequencing used immunoSEQ v3. Data came from immunoSEQ multiplex PCR; TCRdb stores just in-frame clones and leaves some out. The table records 20,000 to 30,000 clones, approximately 72% of them present only once. The sample consisted of tumor tissue, taken at baseline. Receptors originate from a person aged 25-85 years with non-small cell lung cancer.

The V and J genes are TRBV5-4 and TRBJ2-1; 9 bases are shared with TRBD2. Germline CDR1 is SGHNT and CDR2 is YYREEE (reference sequence). The CDR3 is made up of 17 amino acids. Unmatched junction bases numbered 6, after V lost 0 bases and J lost 2 bases. CDR3 bases: TGTGCCAGCAGCTTGGGTGGCAGCGGGGGGCCCTACAATGAGCAGTTCTTC. The encoded protein is CASSLGGSGGPYNEQFF.

The chain uses TRBV4-1 and TRBJ2-7; 11 positions agree with TRBD1. The V gene's germline CDR1 is MGHRA and CDR2 YSYEKL. This CDR3 has 14 residues. The trim removed 4 bases at V and 3 bases at J, leaving 2 bases unmatched. This CDR3 is CASSPDRGLYEQYF. CDR3 DNA sequence: TGCGCCAGCAGCCCGGACAGGGGGCTCTACGAGCAGTACTTC.

This rearrangement joins TRBV2 to TRBJ2-1, with 9 bases that match TRBD1. CDR1 and CDR2 from the germline V gene are SNHLY and FYNNEI. V shed 8 bases and J 6 bases; nucleotides not matched to a gene: 8. This CDR3 spans 14 amino acids. CDR3 protein: CASSPGTGSNEQFF. DNA for the CDR3: TGTGCCAGCTCCCCCGGGACAGGGTCCAATGAGCAGTTCTTC.

The chain is built from TRBV13 and TRBJ2-2, with a tentative D call TRBD1 (7 bases). The CDR3 is 17 residues long. V was shortened by 2 bases and J by 3 bases, with 16 bases between the two germline ends. Germline loops: CDR1 PRHDT, CDR2 FYEKMQ (reference sequence). The CDR3 DNA sequence: TGTGCCAGCAGCTTAAGGAGGGGCCAGGGGGACACCGGGGAGCTGTTTTTT. This gives the protein CASSLRRGQGDTGELFF. The full variable domain, completed using reference TRBV13 and TRBJ2-2, is AAGVIQSPRHLIKEKRETATLKCYPIPRHDTVYWYQQGPGQDPQFLISFYEKMQSDKGSIPDRFSAQQFSDYHSELNMSSLELGDSALYFCASSLRRGQGDTGELFFGEGSRLTVL.

The J gene is TRBJ1-2, the V gene TRBV6-5; 7 positions match TRBD1. V trimming: 7 bases; J trimming: 5 bases; junction bases outside the gene matches: 7. Germline V CDR1 and CDR2: MNHEY, SVGAGI. The CDR3 loop spans 13 amino acids. CDR3 residues: CASTRQGLYGYTF. In DNA, the CDR3 is TGTGCCAGCACTAGACAGGGTCTTTATGGCTACACCTTC.

The chain employs TRBV7-9 and TRBJ1-3; D is perhaps TRBD1 (6 bases). The CDR3 spans 14 residues. Germline V lookup: CDR1 SEHNR, CDR2 FQNEAQ (reference sequence). V gave up 4 bases and J gave up 4 bases, with 11 bases separating them. DNA for the CDR3: TGTGCCAGCAGCTGGGGGGCCTCCGGAAACACCATATATTTT. This gives the protein CASSWGASGNTIYF.

The V and J genes are TRBV5-5 and TRBJ2-7; the match to TRBD1 covers 8 bases. Germline V CDR1 and CDR2: SGHKS, YYEKEE (reference sequence). The J segment lost 6 bases and the V segment lost 3 bases, leaving 11 bases of the junction unmatched. This CDR3 is built from 15 residues. The CDR3: CASSSDRAARAEQYF. The CDR3 DNA follows: TGTGCCAGCAGCTCGGACAGGGCCGCACGGGCCGAGCAGTACTTC.

The CDR3 coding sequence is TGTGCCAGCAGTTCCCCGACAGGGAGGAGGGGTATGAGGAACACTGAAGCTTTCTTT. Protein: CASSSPTGRRGMRNTEAFF. The V and J genes are TRBV27 and TRBJ1-1; TRBD1 matches at 7 bases. With V trimmed by 4 bases and J by 1 base, 18 bases remained unmatched. The germline V gene has CDR1 MNHEY and CDR2 SMNVEV (reference sequence). The CDR3 contains 19 residues.

This chain links TRBV19 with TRBJ1-1; TRBD1 might be the D (5 bases). CDR1 is LNHDA, CDR2 SQIVND, per germline (reference sequence). CDR3 length: 15 amino acids. Trimming stripped 5 bases from V and 0 bases from J, with 13 bases between. The CDR3 sequence is CASSPTGGVNTEAFF. In nucleotides, the CDR3 is TGTGCCAGTAGTCCTACTGGGGGTGTGAACACTGAAGCTTTCTTT.

This clone has more than one count but fewer than ten. This chain joins TRBV7-9 and TRBJ2-2; 10 positions match TRBD1. The CDR3 has 16 residues. Germline CDR1 SEHNR, CDR2 FQNEAQ (reference sequence). Unmatched junction bases numbered 7, after V lost 5 bases and J lost 4 bases. This chain's CDR3 is CASSGGDRGRTGELFF. CDR3 coding DNA: TGTGCCAGCAGCGGCGGTGACAGGGGGCGCACCGGGGAGCTGTTTTTT.

The V and J genes are TRBV4-3 and TRBJ2-5; 8 nucleotides match TRBD1. The closer fit of TRBJ2-7 to the DNA end suggests the J call may be wrong. The germline V gene has CDR1 LGHNA and CDR2 YSLEER. The CDR3 length is 14 residues. As DNA, the CDR3 is TGCGCCAGCAGTAATCGACAGGGGTTGCACGAGCAGTACTTC. Residues: CASSNRQGLHEQYF.

The chain employs TRBV11-2 and TRBJ1-5; D remains unclear. This CDR3 has 13 residues. The germline V gene encodes CDR1 SGHAT and CDR2 FQNNGV. Trimming left V 2 bases short and J 6 bases short, with 8 bases between. CDR3 nucleotides: TGTGCCAGCAGCTTATACGGTGGTCAGCCCCAGCATTTT. Translated: CASSLYGGQPQHF.

The chain links TRBV19 to TRBJ1-2; 8 bases match TRBD1. The trim removed 4 bases at V and 8 bases at J, leaving 3 bases unmatched. The germline gives CDR1 LNHDA, CDR2 SQIVND (reference sequence). This CDR3 is 12 amino acids long. CDR3 nucleotides: TGTGCCAGTAGTACCAGGGGGCTAGGCTACACCTTC. Translated: CASSTRGLGYTF.

V usage is TRBV27 and J usage is TRBJ1-5; D is undetermined. CDR1 MNHEY and CDR2 SMNVEV come from the germline V gene (reference sequence). Trimming pared 5 bases from V and 3 bases from J, leaving 11 bases between. This CDR3 spans 14 amino acids. DNA for the CDR3: TGTGCCAGCAGTCCCCTGGGCTCCAATCAGCCCCAGCATTTT. Its protein is CASSPLGSNQPQHF.

This clone has only a few counts. The genes are TRBV7-2 and TRBJ2-5; D may be TRBD1 or TRBD2 (6 bases each). From germline, CDR1 is SGHTA and CDR2 FQGNSA. The CDR3 totals 14 residues. The germline V and J ends were trimmed by 5 bases and 7 bases, with 17 bases remaining between them. CDR3 amino acids: CASSGGRSHGTQYF. The CDR3 DNA reads as TGTGCCAGCAGCGGGGGGCGGTCCCATGGGACCCAGTACTTC.

The rearrangement links TRBV5-6 to TRBJ2-2; 7 bases are a match to TRBD1. Germline-derived CDR1 and CDR2 are SGHDT and YYEEEE. The ends lost 3 bases at V and 6 bases at J; junction bases unmatched: 11. The CDR3 length is 16 residues. CDR3 bases: TGTGCCAGCAGCTCAGTTCACAGGGGCCCCGCCGGGGAGCTGTTTTTT. The encoded protein is CASSSVHRGPAGELFF.

The chain links TRBV2 to TRBJ2-7; the match to TRBD1 covers 7 bases. The CDR3 covers 13 residues. With V trimmed by 3 bases and J by 8 bases, 7 bases remained unmatched. Germline V gene sequence: CDR1 SNHLY, CDR2 FYNNEI. The CDR3 here is CASSERQGLKQYF. The DNA of the CDR3 is TGTGCCAGCAGTGAGCGACAGGGTCTAAAGCAGTACTTC. The entire variable domain, with the rest obtained from reference TRBV2 and TRBJ2-7, is as follows: EPEVTQTPSHQVTQMGQEVILRCVPISNHLYFYWYRQILGQKVEFLVSFYNNEISEKSEIFDDQFSVERPDGSNFTLKIRSTKLEDSAMYFCASSERQGLKQYFGPGTRLTVT.

This chain connects TRBV7-3 to TRBJ2-1; TRBD2 matches 9 bases. V was pared by 5 bases and J by 5 bases, with 7 bases of the junction left unmatched. CDR1 is SGHTA, CDR2 FQGTGA, per germline. CDR3 length equals 15 residues. The CDR3: CASSAPGTSHNEQFF. The CDR3 DNA reads TGTGCCAGCAGCGCACCGGGGACTAGCCACAATGAGCAGTTCTTC.

This sequence joins TRBV5-1 and TRBJ2-3, with unresolved D. Per germline, CDR1 SGHRS and CDR2 YFSETQ. CDR3 length equals 16 residues. V lost 0 bases and J 2 bases, leaving 13 bases between the germline ends. CDR3 region: CASSLVYLVDTDTQYF. CDR3 bases: TGCGCCAGCAGCTTGGTCTATTTGGTGGACACAGATACGCAGTATTTT.

The chain has TRBV7-6 and TRBJ2-5, with 8 bases that match TRBD2. Trimming cost V 2 bases and J 3 bases; bases outside gene matches: 5. Germline V gene sequence: CDR1 SGHVS, CDR2 FNYEAQ. The CDR3 is made up of 15 amino acids. The DNA for the CDR3 is TGTGCCAGCAGCTTACCTCTCGGGGGGGAAGAGACCCAGTACTTC. As protein: CASSLPLGGEETQYF.

In its sample, this clone was seen a few times. The CDR3 nucleotides are TGTGCCAGTCTGAGGGCCATGAACACTGAAGCTTTCTTT. Its protein product is CASLRAMNTEAFF. V and J are TRBV2 and TRBJ1-1; D unclear. The CDR3 length is 13 residues. Trimming took off 9 bases at V and 0 bases at J, with 11 bases between the two ends. CDR1 SNHLY and CDR2 FYNNEI come from the germline V gene.

The rearrangement links TRBV7-2 to TRBJ2-5; D ambiguous. V was clipped by 4 bases and J by 5 bases, with 17 bases between them. Germline loops: CDR1 SGHTA, CDR2 FQGNSA. The CDR3 spans 15 residues. CDR3 coding DNA: TGTGCCAGCAGCTCCGCTTACAGCTACGGGGAGACCCAGTACTTC. Amino acids: CASSSAYSYGETQYF.

This clone came up once. This chain joins TRBV7-2 and TRBJ2-3; D possibly corresponds to TRBD2 (5 bases). Between the trimmed V and J ends, which lost 1 base and 0 bases, there was a span of 14 bases. Per germline, CDR1 SGHTA and CDR2 FQGNSA. The CDR3 sequence is 17 residues long. The CDR3 region has the DNA TGTGCCAGCAGCTTAGTCTCGGACTTAAGCAGCACAGATACGCAGTATTTT. This encodes CASSLVSDLSSTDTQYF.

This chain links TRBV15 with TRBJ1-2; 8 nucleotides match TRBD1. CDR3 size: 13 residues. Germline assignment: CDR1 LNHNV and CDR2 YYDKDF (reference sequence). V was clipped by 5 bases and J by 8 bases; unmatched bases: 7. This CDR3 is CATSVRTGSGYTF. As DNA, the CDR3 is TGTGCCACCAGCGTACGGACAGGGTCGGGCTACACCTTC.

The J gene is TRBJ2-7, the V gene TRBV7-2, with 9 bases lining up with TRBD2. Germline V gene sequence: CDR1 SGHTA, CDR2 FQGNSA. J gave up 2 bases and V 4 bases, and 15 bases lay outside the gene matches. The CDR3 extends over 18 amino acids. The CDR3 DNA is TGTGCCAGCAGCTGGTTAACCGGGACTAGCCACGTCACCTACGAGCAGTACTTC. Its translation is CASSWLTGTSHVTYEQYF.

The gene calls are TRBV7-9 and TRBJ2-1, with D perhaps given as TRBD1 or TRBD2 (5 bases each). The germline V gene encodes CDR1 SEHNR and CDR2 FQNEAQ (reference sequence). The CDR3 is made up of 18 amino acids. Trimming shortened V by 0 bases and J by 3 bases, and 18 bases separated the two germline ends. The CDR3 protein is CASSLARTGTDLYNEQFF. CDR3 sequence (DNA): TGTGCCAGCAGCTTAGCTCGAACTGGGACCGATCTCTACAATGAGCAGTTCTTC. Filled out from reference TRBV7-9 and TRBJ2-1, the complete variable domain reads DTGVSQNPRHKITKRGQNVTFRCDPISEHNRLYWYRQTLGQGPEFLTYFQNEAQLEKSRLLSDRFSAERPKGSFSTLEIQRTEQGDSAMYLCASSLARTGTDLYNEQFFGPGTRLTVL.

About this clone itself: No DNA is shown, since the ends of the CDR3 on it are uncertain; the CDR3 is the one TCRdb lists. V is TRBV28 and J is TRBJ2-1. Germline assignment: CDR1 MDHEN and CDR2 SYDVKM. The CDR3 has 12 amino acids, counting both end residues. CDR3 sequence: CASSSSISEQFF.

The rearrangement uses TRBV7-6 and TRBJ2-5, with TRBD1 as a possible D gene (5 bases). Trimming took off 2 bases at V and 1 base at J, with 8 bases between the two ends. Germline V gene lookup returns CDR1 SGHVS and CDR2 FNYEAQ. The CDR3 extends over 14 amino acids. Here the CDR3 reads CASSLQGGQETQYF. DNA of the CDR3: TGTGCCAGCAGCTTACAGGGTGGCCAAGAGACCCAGTACTTC.

This clone was recorded only once. This same CDR3 is encoded by further DNA sequences in the sample. The rearrangement links TRBV5-1 to TRBJ2-7; 9 bases match TRBD1. V was pared by 5 bases and J by 7 bases, with 19 bases of the junction left unmatched. This CDR3 is built from 17 residues. The germline V gene has CDR1 SGHRS and CDR2 YFSETQ. DNA for the CDR3: TGCGCCAGCAGTTCTCAAACCGGGACAGGGACCCCCCTGGAGCAGTACTTC. Its protein is CASSSQTGTGTPLEQYF.

The chain links TRBV27 to TRBJ2-6; D gene unclear. The CDR3 has 15 amino acids. Between the trimmed V and J ends, which lost 6 bases and 2 bases, there was a span of 11 bases. In germline, CDR1 is MNHEY, CDR2 SMNVEV (reference sequence). CDR3 sequence: CASSSSRAGANVLTF. The CDR3 DNA reads as TGTGCCAGCAGCTCGTCGAGAGCTGGGGCCAACGTCCTGACTTTC.